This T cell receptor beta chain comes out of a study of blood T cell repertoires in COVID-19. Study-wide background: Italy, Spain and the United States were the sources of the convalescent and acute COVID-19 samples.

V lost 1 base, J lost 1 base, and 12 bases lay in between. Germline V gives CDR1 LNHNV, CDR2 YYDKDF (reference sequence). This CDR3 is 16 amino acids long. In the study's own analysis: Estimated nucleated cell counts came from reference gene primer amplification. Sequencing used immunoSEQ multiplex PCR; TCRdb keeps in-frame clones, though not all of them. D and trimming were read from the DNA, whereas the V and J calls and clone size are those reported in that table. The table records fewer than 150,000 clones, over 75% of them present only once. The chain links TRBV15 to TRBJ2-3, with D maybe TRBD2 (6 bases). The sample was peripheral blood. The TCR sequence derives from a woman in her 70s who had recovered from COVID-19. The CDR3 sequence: CATSRGSGEGTDTQYF. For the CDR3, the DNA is TGTGCCACCAGCAGAGGTTCGGGGGAGGGCACAGATACGCAGTATTTT.